These 14 T cell receptor beta chains share one sample of origin, sequenced in a study of T cells expressing NK-cell markers. From the 5' RACE reads, TCRdb lists one entry per CDR3 protein and no DNA. The sample has roughly 350,000 distinct CDR3 sequences, and its top ten clones hold roughly 5.4%. Sequenced input: blood T cells: a sorted CD56 or NKG2C T cell subset, CD4+ or CD8+ T cells, or bulk PBMC T cells (not recorded which). The receptor source for this set is a man aged 18 to 69 in good health.

This chain joins TRBV6-6 and TRBJ2-7. The germline CDR1 and CDR2 sequences are MNHNY and SVGAGI (reference sequence). The CDR3 extends over 12 amino acids. CDR3 residues: CASTGKTYEQYF.

V gene TRBV3-1 combines with J gene TRBJ2-5; TCRdb's D call, TRBD2, is unchecked because there is no DNA. Per germline, CDR1 LGHDT and CDR2 YNNKEL (reference sequence). The length of the CDR3 is 15 residues. This CDR3 reads CASSRGGVGRETQYF.

The chain couples TRBV4-2 to TRBJ2-7; TCRdb indicates TRBD2, and absent DNA this call remains unverified. Germline V gives CDR1 LGHNA, CDR2 YNFKEQ. The CDR3 is 14 residues long. The CDR3 sequence: CASSQDHERAEQYF.

The rearrangement links TRBV7-9 to TRBJ2-3; TCRdb proposes TRBD1, but this gene call is untestable without DNA. The CDR3 runs 13 residues. Per germline, CDR1 SEHNR and CDR2 FQNEAQ (reference sequence). The CDR3 sequence: CASSSSGGNTQYF.

The chain uses TRBV9 and TRBJ1-6. Germline V gene data show CDR1 as SGDLS and CDR2 as YYNGEE. The CDR3 runs to 13 residues. CDR3 protein: CASSVATEDPLHF.

The rearrangement links TRBV7-6 to TRBJ2-6. In germline, CDR1 is SGHVS, CDR2 FNYEAQ. The CDR3 length is 16 residues. CDR3 residues: CASSPVRGAGANVLTF.

The chain couples TRBV28 to TRBJ2-7; the D gene TCRdb calls, TRBD1, cannot be checked with no DNA. Per the germline V gene, CDR1 is MDHEN and CDR2 is SYDVKM. The CDR3 loop spans 11 amino acids. The CDR3 loop is CGSGGPYEQYF. The full variable domain, in which reference TRBV28 and TRBJ2-7 provide the parts outside the CDR3, is DVKVTQSSRYLVKRTGEKVFLECVQDMDHENMFWYRQDPGLGLRLIYFSYDVKMKEKGDIPEGYSVSREKKERFSLILESASTNQTSMYLCGSGGPYEQYFGPGTRLTVT.

The rearrangement uses TRBV29-1 and TRBJ2-2; no DNA is available, so the TRBD1 call from TCRdb remains unchecked. The germline gives CDR1 SQVTM, CDR2 ANQGSEA. This CDR3 has 13 residues. The CDR3 protein is CSVQGLGTGELFF.

The J gene is TRBJ2-7, the V gene TRBV11-2; no DNA is available, so the TRBD2 call from TCRdb remains unchecked. Germline assignment: CDR1 SGHAT and CDR2 FQNNGV. The CDR3 runs to 14 residues. The CDR3 is CASSFSGGEGEQYF.

This chain joins TRBV18 and TRBJ2-1; absent DNA, TCRdb's TRBD1 call cannot be checked. CDR1 KGHSH and CDR2 LQKENI come from the germline V gene. This CDR3 spans 13 amino acids. CDR3 protein: CASSPDRGNEQFF.

The chain has TRBV7-9 and TRBJ2-1; the D gene TCRdb calls, TRBD2, cannot be checked with no DNA. CDR1 is SEHNR, CDR2 FQNEAQ, per germline (reference sequence). The CDR3 is 15 residues long. CDR3 amino acids: CASSPPGLAGGEQFF.

V and J are TRBV12-3 or TRBV12-4 and TRBJ1-2; the TCRdb D gene call, TRBD1, has no DNA to confirm it. This CDR3 comprises 14 residues. The CDR3 loop is CASSPRGQSYGYTF.

The V and J genes are TRBV2 and TRBJ1-3. The CDR3 totals 12 residues. The germline V gene encodes CDR1 SNHLY and CDR2 FYNNEI. CDR3 region: CASSQQGKTIYF.

This chain connects TRBV28 to TRBJ1-2; the D gene TCRdb calls, TRBD1, cannot be checked with no DNA. This CDR3 has 14 residues. Germline V gene sequence: CDR1 MDHEN, CDR2 SYDVKM. Here the CDR3 reads CASRTGRYNYGYTF.